The following is a TCR beta chain sequence with its context. Its specificity is unknown. Some clones are missing from TCRdb's copy, which holds only in-frame ones; the method was immunoSEQ multiplex PCR. In the table there are more than 2 million clones, roughly 95% of which are singletons. This entry belongs to a study of shared clonotypes between healthy human individuals. Study-wide context: The cohort comprised a couple of women and a few men. Their ages spanned 18 to 49 years. Study-level results: Rarefaction analysis demonstrated incomplete sorted-subset sequencing notwithstanding large depth.

None of the donors, who were healthy HIV-negative adults, had recently had acute infections or vaccinations. The sequence was collected from a man younger than 30 in good health. Sequencing input: naive CD4+ T cells sorted from blood. Noted subset: CD45RA+ positively selected.

DNA of the CDR3: TGTGCCAGCAGCTTACGGACAAGTGTGGCCGAGCAGTACTTC. Residues: CASSLRTSVAEQYF. The V call is TRBV7-8, the J call TRBJ2-7; a weak D match, TRBD1 (5 bases). This CDR3 has 14 amino acids. Germline loops: CDR1 SGHVS, CDR2 FQNEAQ. Trimming pared 2 bases from V and 6 bases from J, leaving 14 bases between.